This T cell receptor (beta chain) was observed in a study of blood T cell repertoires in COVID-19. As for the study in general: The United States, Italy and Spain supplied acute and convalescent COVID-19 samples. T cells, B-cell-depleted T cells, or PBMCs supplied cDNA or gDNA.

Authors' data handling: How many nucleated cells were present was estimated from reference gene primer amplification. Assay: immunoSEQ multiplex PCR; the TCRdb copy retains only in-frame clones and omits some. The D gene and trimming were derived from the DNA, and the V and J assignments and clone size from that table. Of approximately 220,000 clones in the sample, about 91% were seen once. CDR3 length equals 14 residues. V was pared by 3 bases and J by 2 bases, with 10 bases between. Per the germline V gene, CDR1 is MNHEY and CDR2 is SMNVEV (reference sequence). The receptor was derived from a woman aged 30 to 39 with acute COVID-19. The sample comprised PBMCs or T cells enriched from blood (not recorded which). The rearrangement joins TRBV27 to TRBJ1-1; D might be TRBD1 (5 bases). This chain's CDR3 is CASSFGGLNTEAFF. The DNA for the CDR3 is TGTGCCAGCAGTTTCGGGGGTCTTAACACTGAAGCTTTCTTT.